The 29 T cell receptor beta chains below come from one sample, sequenced in a study of CD8+ T cells in alopecia areata. Isolated RNA was reverse transcribed into cDNA used as the sequencing template. Assay: immunoSEQ multiplex PCR; the TCRdb copy retains only in-frame clones and omits some. The table shows approximately 210,000 clones, with roughly 40% occurring only once. Treatment in this sample: oral pan-JAK inhibitor, 5-10 mg twice daily. This specimen was CD4+ T cells sorted from blood, taken around week 36, from a patient treated with tofacitinib. Receptors originate from a human donor with alopecia areata.

There are a few counts of this clone. The chain carries TRBV18 and TRBJ2-3, with D perhaps matching TRBD2 (5 bases). The V gene's germline CDR1 is KGHSH and CDR2 LQKENI. The CDR3 is 14 amino acids. The ends were cut back, 3 bases at V and 2 bases at J, with 9 bases in the middle. The CDR3 DNA reads as TGTGCCAGCTCACCGATCGGGAACACAGATACGCAGTATTTT. It codes for CASSPIGNTDTQYF.

There are a few counts of this clone. This rearrangement joins TRBV9 to TRBJ2-1; 10 bases are a match to TRBD2. Germline CDR1 is SGDLS and CDR2 is YYNGEE. With V trimmed by 4 bases and J by 4 bases, 8 bases remained unmatched. The CDR3 runs 16 residues. The CDR3 DNA reads TGTGCCAGCAGCTCCAGAAGCGGGAGGGAATACAATGAGCAGTTCTTC. Encoded protein: CASSSRSGREYNEQFF.

The chain links TRBV30 to TRBJ2-2; maybe TRBD1 (6 bases). The CDR3 extends over 15 amino acids. V lost 0 bases to trimming and J lost 6 bases, with 14 bases between them. Germline V CDR1 and CDR2: GTSNPN, SVGIG (reference sequence). The CDR3 loop reads CAWSVYRADSGELFF. As DNA, the CDR3 is TGTGCCTGGAGTGTTTACAGGGCCGATTCCGGGGAGCTGTTTTTT.

The chain uses TRBV5-1 and TRBJ1-4, with TRBD1 matching 8 bases. Germline V lookup: CDR1 SGHRS, CDR2 YFSETQ. V was pared by 4 bases and J by 4 bases, with 6 bases of the junction left unmatched. The length of the CDR3 is 15 residues. The CDR3 bases are TGCGCCAGCAGCAAGCAGGGGGCCGGTAATGAAAAACTGTTTTTT. Residues: CASSKQGAGNEKLFF.

This rearrangement joins TRBV29-1 to TRBJ2-7, with D possibly being TRBD2 (6 bases). Germline V CDR1 and CDR2: SQVTM, ANQGSEA. Trimming took 4 bases from V and 5 from J, leaving 15 bases between them. CDR3 length equals 13 residues. CDR3 coding DNA: TGCAGCGTTGCTACCGGGAGCGCCCACGAGCAGTACTTC. It specifies CSVATGSAHEQYF.

The chain links TRBV7-8 to TRBJ2-5, with unresolved D. The ends were cut back, 5 bases at V and 5 bases at J, with 18 bases in the middle. Germline V gene sequence: CDR1 SGHVS, CDR2 FQNEAQ. CDR3 length equals 15 residues. Here the CDR3 reads CASSGILERPETQYF. DNA of the CDR3: TGTGCCAGCAGCGGGATTTTAGAACGTCCTGAGACCCAGTACTTC.

The chain has TRBV7-3 and TRBJ2-1; 11 nucleotides match TRBD2. This CDR3 region has 15 residues. The germline gives CDR1 SGHTA, CDR2 FQGTGA. J was trimmed by 7 bases and V by 4 bases; bases with no gene match: 6. The CDR3 nucleotides read TGTGCCAGCAGCTCTTCGGGACTAGCGGAGAATGAGCAGTTCTTC. Protein: CASSSSGLAENEQFF.

The chain has TRBV4-2 and TRBJ2-1; D uncertain. The CDR3 is 15 amino acids. Trimming removed 6 bases from V and 1 base from J, with 13 bases in between. CDR1 and CDR2 from the germline V gene are LGHNA and YNFKEQ. Here the CDR3 reads CASRPQARSYNEQFF. Written as DNA, the CDR3 is TGTGCCAGCAGGCCGCAGGCCAGATCCTACAATGAGCAGTTCTTC.

The chain joins TRBV2 to TRBJ1-5; 7 bases are shared with TRBD1. Germline V gene sequence: CDR1 SNHLY, CDR2 FYNNEI. The CDR3 length is 14 residues. J gave up 7 bases and V 7 bases, and 10 bases lay outside the gene matches. The CDR3: CASNLNRGEQPQHF. The CDR3 coding sequence is TGTGCCAGCAACCTTAACAGGGGTGAACAGCCCCAGCATTTT.

At least ten counts were recorded for this clone. The chain links TRBV7-8 to TRBJ2-5, with TRBD1 matching 9 bases. V trimming: 5 bases; J trimming: 5 bases; junction bases outside the gene matches: 9. The CDR3 length is 15 residues. The V gene's germline CDR1 is SGHVS and CDR2 FQNEAQ. The DNA for the CDR3 is TGTGCCAGCAGCATACAGGGGGCCATCGGCGAGACCCAGTACTTC. Translating gives CASSIQGAIGETQYF.

This chain connects TRBV30 to TRBJ1-3, with D maybe TRBD1 (5 bases). Between the trimmed V and J ends, which lost 4 bases and 0 bases, there was a span of 13 bases. Germline-derived CDR1 and CDR2 are GTSNPN and SVGIG (reference sequence). This CDR3 is 15 amino acids long. Written as DNA, the CDR3 is TGTGCCTGGACCCAATCGGGGCTCTCTGGAAACACCATATATTTT. Residues: CAWTQSGLSGNTIYF.

V usage is TRBV5-1 and J usage is TRBJ2-5, with 7 bases lining up with TRBD1. The CDR3 consists of 14 residues. J gave up 2 bases and V 4 bases, and 5 bases lay outside the gene matches. Looked up from germline, CDR1 is SGHRS and CDR2 is YFSETQ. The CDR3 nucleotides are TGCGCCAGCAGCCATCCGGGACAGCAAGAGACCCAGTACTTC. It translates to CASSHPGQQETQYF. Using reference TRBV5-1 and TRBJ2-5 for the parts outside the CDR3, the full variable domain is KAGVTQTPRYLIKTRGQQVTLSCSPISGHRSVSWYQQTPGQGLQFLFEYFSETQRNKGNFPGRFSGRQFSNSRSEMNVSTLELGDSALYLCASSHPGQQETQYFGPGTRLLVL.

The chain is built from TRBV18 and TRBJ2-2, with D unclear. V lost 6 bases and J 6 bases, leaving 11 bases between the germline ends. The CDR3 consists of 13 residues. Germline values: CDR1 KGHSH, CDR2 LQKENI. CDR3 sequence (DNA): TGTGCCAGCTCTTTTGTCACGGCCGGGGAGCTGTTTTTT. Translating it yields CASSFVTAGELFF.

This clone was seen only a few times. The V gene is TRBV20-1, the J gene TRBJ1-2; D is ambiguous. The V end was cut by 3 bases, the J end by 8 bases, with 10 bases between. The CDR3 runs to 11 residues. Germline V gene lookup returns CDR1 DFQATT and CDR2 SNEGSKA (reference sequence). CDR3 sequence (DNA): TGCAGTGCTAGCCCCCCTCGGGGCTACACCTTC. It is translated as CSASPPRGYTF.

This clone was seen a single time. The chain recombines TRBV9 with TRBJ2-6; D is unresolved. The CDR3 is 14 residues long. Trimming cost V 5 bases and J 2 bases, with 8 bases left between them. Germline V gives CDR1 SGDLS, CDR2 YYNGEE. The CDR3, as DNA: TGTGCCAGCAGTGATAAGGCTGGGGCCAACGTCCTGACTTTC. This encodes CASSDKAGANVLTF.

This clone appeared a few times. The CDR3 reads CSGVGLELRNEQFF. The CDR3 DNA reads as TGCAGCGGGGTCGGGCTGGAGCTAAGGAATGAGCAGTTCTTC. This chain connects TRBV29-1 to TRBJ2-1, with D hard to call. The V end lost 7 bases, the J end lost 7 bases, and 20 bases lay between the germline ends. There are 14 residues in the CDR3. Germline-derived CDR1 and CDR2 are SQVTM and ANQGSEA.

This chain uses TRBV29-1 with TRBJ2-4, with 11 bases aligning to TRBD1. This CDR3 has 13 amino acids. Germline loops: CDR1 SQVTM, CDR2 ANQGSEA. V shed 4 bases, J shed 5 bases, and the junction held 1 base outside the gene matches. CDR3 protein: CSVGTGGENIQYF. Here the CDR3 DNA reads TGCAGCGTTGGGACAGGGGGCGAAAACATTCAGTACTTC.

This clone was detected a few times. J is TRBJ2-5 and V is TRBV29-1, with D tentatively TRBD1 (5 bases). CDR1 is SQVTM and CDR2 is ANQGSEA in the germline V gene. This CDR3 spans 13 amino acids. V was clipped by 3 bases and J by 1 base, with 9 bases between them. CDR3 sequence (DNA): TGCAGCGTTGAGAACAGGATCCAAGAGACCCAGTACTTC. This gives the protein CSVENRIQETQYF.

The chain employs TRBV2 and TRBJ1-2; D gene uncertain. V lost 6 bases to trimming and J lost 5 bases, with 13 bases between them. CDR3 length: 13 amino acids. Germline assignment: CDR1 SNHLY and CDR2 FYNNEI. CDR3 DNA sequence: TGTGCCAGCAGCGCCAACCCCACGTATGGCTACACCTTC. Amino acid sequence: CASSANPTYGYTF.

The sample holds a few counts of this clone. The gene calls are TRBV29-1 and TRBJ2-7, with 15 bases that match TRBD2. Germline loops: CDR1 SQVTM, CDR2 ANQGSEA. The V segment lost 2 bases and the J segment 10 bases; nucleotides outside the gene matches: 6. The CDR3 length is 14 residues. CDR3 protein: CSVETGLAGGSQYF. The CDR3, as DNA: TGCAGCGTTGAAACAGGACTAGCGGGAGGGTCCCAGTACTTC.

This clone turned up a few times. V and J are TRBV13 and TRBJ2-2; the D is unclear. V shed 5 bases and J shed 5 bases, with 9 bases lying between them. There are 13 residues in the CDR3. The germline gives CDR1 PRHDT, CDR2 FYEKMQ (reference sequence). The CDR3 reads CASSRRGTGELFF. DNA of the CDR3: TGTGCCAGCAGCCGACGAGGAACCGGGGAGCTGTTTTTT.

This chain uses TRBV27 with TRBJ2-5, with D tentatively TRBD1 (6 bases). Germline CDR1 and CDR2: MNHEY and SMNVEV (reference sequence). CDR3 length: 12 residues. The V end lost 4 bases, the J end lost 7 bases, and 10 bases lay between the germline ends. CDR3 in DNA: TGTGCCAGCAGTTCAACAGGGAGGACCCAGTACTTC. It yields the protein CASSSTGRTQYF.

The gene calls are TRBV5-1 and TRBJ2-5, with D tentatively TRBD2 (5 bases). The CDR3 runs 14 residues. The V end was cut by 0 bases, the J end by 1 base, with 7 bases between. In germline, CDR1 is SGHRS, CDR2 YFSETQ. CDR3 nucleotides: TGCGCCAGCAGCTTGGTAGCGATCCAAGAGACCCAGTACTTC. Its protein is CASSLVAIQETQYF. Using reference TRBV5-1 and TRBJ2-5 for the parts outside the CDR3, the full variable domain is KAGVTQTPRYLIKTRGQQVTLSCSPISGHRSVSWYQQTPGQGLQFLFEYFSETQRNKGNFPGRFSGRQFSNSRSEMNVSTLELGDSALYLCASSLVAIQETQYFGPGTRLLVL.

V and J are TRBV18 and TRBJ2-2, with 9 bases lining up with TRBD1. Germline CDR1 is KGHSH and CDR2 is LQKENI. Losses at the gene ends were 2 bases for V and 5 bases for J; bases not matched to a gene: 6. The CDR3 is 16 residues long. CDR3 amino acids: CASSPTGTGTTGELFF. The CDR3 region has the DNA TGTGCCAGCTCACCAACCGGGACAGGGACGACCGGGGAGCTGTTTTTT.

The rearrangement joins TRBV30 to TRBJ2-7; D gene uncertain. CDR3 length: 14 amino acids. Germline CDR1 is GTSNPN and CDR2 is SVGIG (reference sequence). Trimming took 2 bases from V and 7 from J, leaving 18 bases between them. The CDR3 protein is CAWSRQVNLGEQYF. For the CDR3, the DNA is TGTGCCTGGAGTAGGCAGGTAAACCTGGGTGAGCAGTACTTC.

The chain is built from TRBV5-1 and TRBJ2-1; D gene ambiguous. The CDR3 spans 13 residues. The germline V and J ends were trimmed by 0 bases and 8 bases, with 9 bases remaining between them. CDR1 is SGHRS, CDR2 YFSETQ, per germline. For the CDR3, the DNA is TGCGCCAGCAGCTTGGTTGGCAGCTATGAGCAGTTCTTC. It yields the protein CASSLVGSYEQFF.

V usage is TRBV7-2 and J usage is TRBJ2-7, with 7 bases fitting TRBD1. Trimming at V came to 5 bases and at J to 0 bases, leaving 7 bases not matched to a gene. This CDR3 has 15 amino acids. Per germline, CDR1 SGHTA and CDR2 FQGNSA. CDR3 sequence (DNA): TGTGCCAGCAGCCAAGGGGGCAGGACCTCCTACGAGCAGTACTTC. Translated: CASSQGGRTSYEQYF.

This chain joins TRBV11-2 and TRBJ1-1, with a weak D call TRBD1 (5 bases). Per the germline V gene, CDR1 is SGHAT and CDR2 is FQNNGV. This CDR3 contains 14 residues. V dropped 5 bases and J dropped 2 bases, with 12 bases sitting between them. The chain's CDR3 is CASSHNQGNTEAFF. The CDR3 nucleotides read TGTGCCAGCAGCCATAACCAGGGAAACACTGAAGCTTTCTTT.

CDR3 sequence: CAWRWGGSSYNEQFF. CDR3 nucleotides: TGTGCCTGGAGATGGGGAGGGAGCTCCTACAATGAGCAGTTCTTC. The gene calls are TRBV30 and TRBJ2-1; 7 bases line up with TRBD2. CDR1 is GTSNPN and CDR2 is SVGIG in the germline V gene (reference sequence). V gave up 3 bases and J gave up 0 bases; unmatched junction bases: 5. The CDR3 loop spans 15 amino acids.